This TCR beta chain originates from a study of control samples from healthy donors and cancer patients. TCRdb keeps only in-frame clones here, not all; method: immunoSEQ multiplex PCR. The sample includes approximately 150,000 clones, almost 90% of them seen just once. CDR1 SGHRS and CDR2 YFSETQ come from the germline V gene. The length of the CDR3 is 14 residues. Trimming shortened V by 4 bases and J by 1 base, and 10 bases separated the two germline ends. The receptor comes from a man aged 18 to 35 in good health. The specimen was blood. V and J are TRBV5-1 and TRBJ2-3; D is uncertain. Here the CDR3 reads CASSGMPGTDTQYF. The CDR3 DNA follows: TGCGCCAGCAGCGGGATGCCAGGCACAGATACGCAGTATTTT.